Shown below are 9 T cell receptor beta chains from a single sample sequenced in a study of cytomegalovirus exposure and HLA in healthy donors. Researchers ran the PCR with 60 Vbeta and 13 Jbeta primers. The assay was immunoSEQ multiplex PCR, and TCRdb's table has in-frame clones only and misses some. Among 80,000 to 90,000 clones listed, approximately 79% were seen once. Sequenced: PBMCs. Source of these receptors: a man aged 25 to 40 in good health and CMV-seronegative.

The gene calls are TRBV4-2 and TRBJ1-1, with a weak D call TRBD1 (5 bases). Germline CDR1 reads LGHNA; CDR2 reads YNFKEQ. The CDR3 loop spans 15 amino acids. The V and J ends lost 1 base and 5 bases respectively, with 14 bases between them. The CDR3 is CASSQVGGSRTEAFF. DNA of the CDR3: TGTGCCAGCAGCCAAGTTGGGGGGTCGAGGACTGAAGCTTTCTTT.

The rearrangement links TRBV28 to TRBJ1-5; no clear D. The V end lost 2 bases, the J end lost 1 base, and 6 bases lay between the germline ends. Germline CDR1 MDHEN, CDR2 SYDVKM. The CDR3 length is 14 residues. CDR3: CASSLDISNQPQHF. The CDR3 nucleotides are TGTGCCAGCAGTTTAGACATAAGCAATCAGCCCCAGCATTTT.

CDR3 in amino acids: CASSLDGNSYNEQFF. In nucleotides, the CDR3 is TGTGCCAGCAGCTTAGACGGGAACTCCTACAATGAGCAGTTCTTC. V is TRBV13 and J is TRBJ2-1, with D maybe TRBD2 (5 bases). There are 15 residues in the CDR3. In germline, CDR1 is PRHDT, CDR2 FYEKMQ (reference sequence). Trimming left V 1 base short and J 0 bases short, with 7 bases between. Filled out from reference TRBV13 and TRBJ2-1, the complete variable domain reads AAGVIQSPRHLIKEKRETATLKCYPIPRHDTVYWYQQGPGQDPQFLISFYEKMQSDKGSIPDRFSAQQFSDYHSELNMSSLELGDSALYFCASSLDGNSYNEQFFGPGTRLTVL.

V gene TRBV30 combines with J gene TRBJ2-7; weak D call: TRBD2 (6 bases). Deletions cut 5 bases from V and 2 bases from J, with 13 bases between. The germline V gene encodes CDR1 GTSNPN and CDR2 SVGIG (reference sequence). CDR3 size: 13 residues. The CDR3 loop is CAWARESAYEQYF. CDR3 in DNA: TGTGCCTGGGCCCGGGAGTCGGCCTACGAGCAGTACTTC.

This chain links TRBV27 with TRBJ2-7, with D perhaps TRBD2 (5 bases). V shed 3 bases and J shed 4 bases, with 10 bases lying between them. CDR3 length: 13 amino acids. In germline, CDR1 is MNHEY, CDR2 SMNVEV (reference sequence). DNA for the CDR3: TGTGCCAGCAGTTTTGCCTCGGGGTACGAGCAGTACTTC. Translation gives CASSFASGYEQYF.

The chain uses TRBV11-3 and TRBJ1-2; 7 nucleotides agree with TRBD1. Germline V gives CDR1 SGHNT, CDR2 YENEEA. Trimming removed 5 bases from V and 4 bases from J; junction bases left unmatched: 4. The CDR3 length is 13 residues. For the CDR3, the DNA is TGTGCCAGCAGCATGGGACAGACCTATGGCTACACCTTC. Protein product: CASSMGQTYGYTF. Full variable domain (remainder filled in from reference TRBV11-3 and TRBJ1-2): EAGVVQSPRYKIIEKKQPVAFWCNPISGHNTLYWYLQNLGQGPELLIRYENEEAVDDSQLPKDRFSAERLKGVDSTLKIQPAELGDSAVYLCASSMGQTYGYTFGSGTRLTVV.

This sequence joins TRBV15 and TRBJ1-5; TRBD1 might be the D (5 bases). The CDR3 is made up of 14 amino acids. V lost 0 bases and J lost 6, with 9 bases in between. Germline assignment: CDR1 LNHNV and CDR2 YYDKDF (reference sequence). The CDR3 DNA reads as TGTGCCACCAGCAGAGATCGGGGGATTCAGCCCCAGCATTTT. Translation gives CATSRDRGIQPQHF. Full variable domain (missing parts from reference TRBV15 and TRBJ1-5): DAMVIQNPRYQVTQFGKPVTLSCSQTLNHNVMYWYQQKSSQAPKLLFHYYDKDFNNEADTPDNFQSRRPNTSFCFLDIRSPGLGDTAMYLCATSRDRGIQPQHFGDGTRLSIL.

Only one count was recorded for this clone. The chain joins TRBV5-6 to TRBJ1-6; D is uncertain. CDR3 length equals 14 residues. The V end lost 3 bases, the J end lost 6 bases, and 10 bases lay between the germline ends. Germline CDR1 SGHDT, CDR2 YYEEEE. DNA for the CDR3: TGTGCCAGCAGCTGGCAGCGGAGTAATTCACCCCTCCACTTT. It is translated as CASSWQRSNSPLHF.

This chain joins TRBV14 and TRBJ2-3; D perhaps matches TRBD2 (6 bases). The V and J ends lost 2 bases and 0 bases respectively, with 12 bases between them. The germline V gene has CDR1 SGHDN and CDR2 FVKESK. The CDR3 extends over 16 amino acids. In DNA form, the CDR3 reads TGTGCCAGCAGCCAATGGGAGGCAGTGAGCACAGATACGCAGTATTTT. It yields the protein CASSQWEAVSTDTQYF.